The entry below describes one T cell receptor beta chain. The antigen remains undetermined. The data belong to a study of blood T cells in healthy people across ages. Study outcomes and limitations: It was not known whether donors were CMV positive (a possible confounder of expanded clonotype changes). Age advanced and TCR beta diversity per million T cells fell, roughly linearly. Comparison with aged donors showed that long-lived donors had more naive CD4+ cells and higher diversity. Unsorted PBMCs blocked a conclusive comparison of naive and antigen-experienced cells.

Germline CDR1 KGHSH, CDR2 LQKENI. V trimming: 2 bases; J trimming: 8 bases; junction bases outside the gene matches: 2. CDR3 length: 15 residues. Together with a sample-barcoded 5' primer, a J-beta primer mix was included in a second PCR lasting about 6 to 11 cycles. TCRdb re-analysed the 5' RACE reads in MiXCR, keeping a single row per CDR3 protein. The sample contains about 290,000 distinct CDR3 sequences, around 29% of which appear only once. This receptor was identified in a woman in her 70s in good health. The specimen sequenced was blood. The chain combines TRBV18 with TRBJ1-6; 11 bases agree with TRBD1. CDR3 loop: CASSPRGQGDSPLHF. In DNA form, the CDR3 reads TGTGCCAGCTCACCAAGGGGACAGGGGGATTCACCCCTCCACTTT. Full variable domain (remainder filled in from reference TRBV18 and TRBJ1-6): NAGVMQNPRHLVRRRGQEARLRCSPMKGHSHVYWYRQLPEEGLKFMVYLQKENIIDESGMPKERFSAEFPKEGPSILRIQQVVRGDSAAYFCASSPRGQGDSPLHFGNGTRLTVT.